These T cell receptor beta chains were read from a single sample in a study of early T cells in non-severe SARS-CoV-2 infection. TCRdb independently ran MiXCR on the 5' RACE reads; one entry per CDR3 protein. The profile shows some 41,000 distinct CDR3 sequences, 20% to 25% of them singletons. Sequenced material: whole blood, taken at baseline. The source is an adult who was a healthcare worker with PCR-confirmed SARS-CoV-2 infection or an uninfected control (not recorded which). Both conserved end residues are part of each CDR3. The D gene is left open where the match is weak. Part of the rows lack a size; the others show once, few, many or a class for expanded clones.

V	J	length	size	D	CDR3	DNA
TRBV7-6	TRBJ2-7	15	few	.	CASSPAGTSPYEQYF	TGTGCCAGCAGCCCCGCCGGGACTTCTCCCTACGAGCAGTACTTC
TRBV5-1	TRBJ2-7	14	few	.	CASSLDVSFYEQYF	TGCGCCAGCAGCTTGGATGTCAGCTTCTACGAGCAGTACTTC
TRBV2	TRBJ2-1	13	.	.	CASSTRASTEQFF	TGTGCCAGCAGTACTCGGGCGTCGACTGAGCAGTTCTTC
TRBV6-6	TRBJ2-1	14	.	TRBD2	CASNGLAGKNEQFF	TGTGCCAGCAACGGACTAGCGGGGAAAAATGAGCAGTTCTTC
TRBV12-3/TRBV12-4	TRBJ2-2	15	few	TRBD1	CASSLVQGAAGELFF	TGTGCCAGCAGTTTAGTGCAGGGGGCCGCCGGGGAGCTGTTTTTT
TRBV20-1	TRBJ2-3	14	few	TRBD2	CSADSGGALDTQYF	TGCAGTGCCGATAGCGGGGGGGCCCTGGATACGCAGTATTTT
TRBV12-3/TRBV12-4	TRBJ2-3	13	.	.	CASRRDTTDTQYF	TGTGCCAGCAGGCGGGACACCACAGATACGCAGTATTTT
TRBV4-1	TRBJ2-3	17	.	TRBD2	CASSPFRTSGVTDTQYF	TGCGCCAGCAGCCCCTTCAGGACTAGCGGGGTCACAGATACGCAGTATTTT
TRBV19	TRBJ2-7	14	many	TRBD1	CASTPGQETYEQYF	TGTGCCAGTACCCCGGGACAGGAGACCTACGAGCAGTACTTC
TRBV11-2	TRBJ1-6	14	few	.	CASSRGQMNSPLHF	TGTGCCAGCAGCCGCGGACAGATGAATTCACCCCTCCACTTT
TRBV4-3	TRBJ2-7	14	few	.	CASSHYWGSYEQYF	TGCGCCAGCAGCCATTATTGGGGCTCCTACGAGCAGTACTTC
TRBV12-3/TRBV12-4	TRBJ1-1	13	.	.	CASSPLANTEAFF	TGTGCCAGCAGTCCCCTGGCGAACACTGAAGCTTTCTTT
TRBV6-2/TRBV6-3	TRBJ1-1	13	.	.	CASKWGLNTEAFF	TGTGCCAGCAAGTGGGGCCTGAACACTGAAGCTTTCTTT
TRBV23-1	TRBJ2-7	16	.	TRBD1	CASSQLDRGETYEQYF	TGCGCCAGCAGTCAATTGGACAGGGGGGAGACCTACGAGCAGTACTTC
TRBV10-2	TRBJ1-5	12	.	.	CASREAFSPQHF	TGCGCCAGCAGGGAGGCATTCTCGCCCCAGCATTTT
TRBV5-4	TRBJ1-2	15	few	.	CASSPGTAPNYGYTF	TGTGCCAGCAGCCCCGGGACGGCTCCTAACTATGGCTACACCTTC
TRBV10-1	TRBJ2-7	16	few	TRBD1	CASSESGGTGRYEQYF	TGCGCCAGCAGTGAGTCGGGGGGGACAGGGCGCTACGAGCAGTACTTC
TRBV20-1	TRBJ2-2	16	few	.	CSASSGGADNTGELFF	TGCAGTGCTAGTTCCGGCGGGGCTGATAACACCGGGGAGCTGTTTTTT
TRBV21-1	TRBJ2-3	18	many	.	CASSSPPWGDRVADTQYF	TGTGCCAGCAGCTCTCCCCCGTGGGGGGACAGGGTGGCGGATACGCAGTATTTT
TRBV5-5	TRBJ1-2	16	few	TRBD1	CASSLGVTGRKNGYTF	TGTGCCAGCAGCTTGGGAGTGACAGGGCGAAAAAATGGCTACACCTTC
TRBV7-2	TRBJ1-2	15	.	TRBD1	CASSLEGTGNYGYTF	TGTGCCAGCAGCTTAGAGGGGACAGGGAACTATGGCTACACCTTC
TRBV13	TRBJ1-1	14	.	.	CASSQGGLNTEAFF	TGTGCCAGCAGTCAAGGAGGATTGAACACTGAAGCTTTCTTT
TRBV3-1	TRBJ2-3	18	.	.	CASSQALRLGGGPDTQYF	TGTGCCAGCAGCCAAGCCCTCCGCCTAGGGGGGGGCCCCGATACGCAGTATTTT
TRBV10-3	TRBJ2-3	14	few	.	CAIKLAAGQDTQYF	TGTGCCATCAAGCTAGCAGCGGGCCAAGATACGCAGTATTTT
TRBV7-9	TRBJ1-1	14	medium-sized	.	CASKNGGKNTEAFF	TGTGCCAGCAAAAATGGGGGGAAGAACACTGAAGCTTTCTTT
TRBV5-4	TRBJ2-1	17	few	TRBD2	CASSSSGTSGPYNEQFF	TGTGCCAGCAGCTCGAGCGGGACTAGCGGCCCCTACAATGAGCAGTTCTTC
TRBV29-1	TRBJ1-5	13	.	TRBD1	CSVVTGGNQPQHF	TGCAGCGTGGTAACAGGGGGCAATCAGCCCCAGCATTTT
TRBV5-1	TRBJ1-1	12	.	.	CASTNWGTEAFF	TGCGCCAGCACCAACTGGGGCACTGAAGCTTTCTTT
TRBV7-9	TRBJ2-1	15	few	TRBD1	CASSLGQGANNEQFF	TGTGCCAGCAGCCTCGGACAGGGGGCGAATAATGAGCAGTTCTTC
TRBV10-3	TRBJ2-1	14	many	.	CAIKDRSVDNEQFF	TGTGCCATCAAGGACCGTTCTGTGGACAATGAGCAGTTCTTC
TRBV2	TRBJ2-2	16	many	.	CASSGGRGPGTGELFF	TGTGCCAGCAGTGGAGGACGGGGGCCGGGGACCGGGGAGCTGTTTTTT
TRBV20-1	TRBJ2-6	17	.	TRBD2	CSAQPSGGAPGANVLTF	TGCAGTGCTCAACCTAGCGGGGGGGCCCCTGGGGCCAACGTCCTGACTTTC
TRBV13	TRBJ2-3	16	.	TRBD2	CASSPPGLAGGVTQYF	TGTGCCAGCAGCCCCCCGGGACTAGCGGGGGGGGTTACGCAGTATTTT
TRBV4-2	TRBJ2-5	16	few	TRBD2	CASSQDPAGGRETQYF	TGTGCCAGCAGCCAAGATCCAGCGGGGGGGCGAGAGACCCAGTACTTC
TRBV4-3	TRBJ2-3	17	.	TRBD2	CASSQDPAGGRADTQYF	TGCGCCAGCAGCCAAGACCCAGCGGGGGGGCGGGCAGATACGCAGTATTTT
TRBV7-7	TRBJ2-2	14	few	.	CASSPEGNTGELFF	TGTGCTAGCAGCCCGGAAGGGAACACCGGGGAGCTGTTTTTT
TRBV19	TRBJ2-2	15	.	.	CASSIRQDFTGELFF	TGTGCCAGTAGTATTCGGCAGGACTTCACCGGGGAGCTGTTTTTT
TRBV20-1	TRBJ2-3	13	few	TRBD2	CSASGTNTDTQYF	TGCAGTGCTAGCGGGACTAACACAGATACGCAGTATTTT
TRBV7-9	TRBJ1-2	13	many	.	CASSAGANYGYTF	TGTGCCAGCAGCGCAGGGGCTAACTATGGCTACACCTTC
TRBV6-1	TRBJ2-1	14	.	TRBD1	CASSGQGDYNEQFF	TGTGCCAGCAGTGGACAGGGGGACTACAATGAGCAGTTCTTC
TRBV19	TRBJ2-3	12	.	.	CASTPLLASQYF	TGTGCCAGTACCCCCCTGTTGGCTTCGCAGTATTTT